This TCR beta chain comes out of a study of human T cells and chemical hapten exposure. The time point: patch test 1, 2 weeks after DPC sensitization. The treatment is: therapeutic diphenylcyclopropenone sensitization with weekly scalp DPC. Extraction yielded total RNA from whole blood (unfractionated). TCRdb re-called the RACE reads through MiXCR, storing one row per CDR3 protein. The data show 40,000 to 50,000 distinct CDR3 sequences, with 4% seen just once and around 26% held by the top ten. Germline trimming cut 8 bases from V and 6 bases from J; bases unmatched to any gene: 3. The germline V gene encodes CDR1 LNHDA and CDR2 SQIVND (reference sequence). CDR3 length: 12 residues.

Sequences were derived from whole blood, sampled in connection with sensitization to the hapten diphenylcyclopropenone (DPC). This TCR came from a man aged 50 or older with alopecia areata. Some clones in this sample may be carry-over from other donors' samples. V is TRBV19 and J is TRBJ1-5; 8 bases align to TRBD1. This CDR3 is CASWDRSQPQHF. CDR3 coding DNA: TGTGCCAGTTGGGACAGGAGTCAGCCCCAGCATTTT.